The 7 T cell receptor beta chains below all came from one sample that was sequenced in a study of PD-1 blockade in classical Hodgkin lymphoma. Method: immunoSEQ multiplex PCR; TCRdb's copy keeps in-frame clones and lacks some. The repertoire has about 24,000 clones, under 90% of them found once; the top ten carry around a fifth. Each patient relapsed following autologous stem cell transplantation, and prior brentuximab vedotin exposure differed. The sample was peripheral blood mononuclear cells (PBMCs), taken before the second cycle of nivolumab. The receptors were gathered from a human donor with classical Hodgkin lymphoma.

This clone showed up just once. The junction departs from germline at one end; a sequencing error may be responsible. The genes are TRBV7-7 and TRBJ2-5, with TRBD1 matching over 11 bases. The CDR3 runs to 17 residues. Germline V gives CDR1 SSHAT, CDR2 FNYEAQ (reference sequence). The CDR3 protein is CASSLVAAGTGGETQYF. CDR3 in DNA: TGTGCTAGCAGCTTAGTAGCCGCTGGGACAGGGGGGGAGACCCAGTACTTC.

This clone has more than one count but fewer than ten. J is TRBJ2-2 and V is TRBV27; D is uncertain. The CDR3 totals 16 residues. Trimming shortened V by 6 bases and J by 4 bases, and 18 bases separated the two germline ends. In germline, CDR1 is MNHEY, CDR2 SMNVEV (reference sequence). In DNA form, the CDR3 reads TGTGCCAGCAGCCAAGTCGCTATAGCACTCACCGGGGAGCTGTTTTTT. This encodes CASSQVAIALTGELFF.

The chain has TRBV2 and TRBJ2-1; 12 nucleotides agree with TRBD2. V gave up 8 bases and J gave up 2 bases; unmatched junction bases: 7. The CDR3 length is 16 residues. CDR1 is SNHLY, CDR2 FYNNEI, per germline. This chain's CDR3 is CASLLAGGNTYNEQFF. DNA of the CDR3: TGTGCCAGCCTGCTAGCGGGGGGGAATACCTACAATGAGCAGTTCTTC.

The genes are TRBV7-9 and TRBJ1-2; 12 positions agree with TRBD1. CDR3 length: 15 residues. The germline V gene encodes CDR1 SEHNR and CDR2 FQNEAQ (reference sequence). The V segment lost 4 bases and the J segment 4 bases; nucleotides outside the gene matches: 4. The CDR3: CASSSGTGGVYGYTF. The CDR3 DNA sequence: TGTGCCAGCAGCTCCGGGACAGGGGGCGTCTATGGCTACACCTTC.

In its sample, this clone was seen a few times. The CDR3, as DNA: TGTGCCAGCAGTTACTCCGGGGAGTCACCCCTCCACTTT. It translates to CASSYSGESPLHF. This chain links TRBV6-5 with TRBJ1-6, with D unresolved. Per the germline V gene, CDR1 is MNHEY and CDR2 is SVGAGI. The CDR3 is made up of 13 amino acids. V was pared by 0 bases and J by 10 bases, with 7 bases between.

This chain connects TRBV6-5 to TRBJ2-7; TRBD2 is a possible D gene (6 bases). With 11 bases removed from V and 4 bases from J, the gap between germline ends came to 18 bases. CDR1 and CDR2 from the germline V gene are MNHEY and SVGAGI. This CDR3 is 13 amino acids long. The chain's CDR3 is CAGSRDLYYEQYF. DNA of the CDR3: TGTGCCGGGTCCCGGGACTTATATTACGAGCAGTACTTC.

The rearrangement joins TRBV7-9 to TRBJ2-3; a possible D gene is TRBD2 (5 bases). Germline V CDR1 and CDR2: SEHNR, FQNEAQ (reference sequence). V gave up 5 bases and J gave up 2 bases, with 20 bases separating them. CDR3 length: 17 residues. For the CDR3, the DNA is TGTGCCAGCAGCCCTAGCAGCGGAGGCCTTCTCACAGATACGCAGTATTTT. Translation gives CASSPSSGGLLTDTQYF.